The following is a T cell receptor (beta chain) sequence with its context. Its matching antigen is unknown. The sample originates from a study of tumor-infiltrating lymphocytes in localized non-small cell lung cancer. Study at large: From each patient, both tumor and uninvolved lung, non-adjacent to tumor, were sampled. Findings of the study overall: Only some patients had TCR sequencing, depending on available tissue. No T-cell fraction difference was seen between IM1 and IM2 tumors. Recurrence-free survival showed no association with tumor T-cell fraction.

Sequenced by immunoSEQ multiplex PCR; TCRdb stores in-frame clones only, minus some. Of just over 9,500 clones listed, 60% to 80% were seen once; the top ten hold around a tenth. The V gene's germline CDR1 is SNHLY and CDR2 FYNNEI. The germline V and J ends were trimmed by 7 bases and 4 bases, with 14 bases remaining between them. The CDR3 extends over 13 amino acids. Sequenced sample: lung tumor tissue. The source of this sequence is a human donor with non-small cell lung cancer. This rearrangement joins TRBV2 to TRBJ2-7; D possibly corresponds to TRBD1 (6 bases). The CDR3 reads CASKAGVSYEQYF. The CDR3 nucleotides are TGTGCCAGCAAGGCAGGGGTGAGTTACGAGCAGTACTTC.